The rows below give T cell receptor beta chains drawn from one sample of a study of CD4 T cells in relation to SARS-CoV-2 and coronaviruses. No antigen has been identified for these receptors. The assay was immunoSEQ multiplex PCR, and TCRdb's table has in-frame clones only and misses some. The table has 38,000 or so clones, 77% seen once. Input material: memory CD4+ T cells from PBMCs, cultured in vitro. These receptors were obtained from an adult with COVID-19. Both conserved end residues are part of each CDR3.

J: TRBJ2-3; V: TRBV5-4; CDR3: CASSLTSGTDTQYF
J: TRBJ1-1; V: TRBV6-5; CDR3: CASSLGTTEAFF
J: TRBJ2-7; V: TRBV11-2; CDR3: CASSGNAVGPYEQYF
J: TRBJ2-2; V: TRBV23-1; CDR3: CASPTSWDTGELFF
J: TRBJ1-2; V: TRBV7-9; CDR3: CASSFSTGYYGYTF
J: TRBJ2-3; V: TRBV2; CDR3: CASSDFELAGPLESTDTQYF
J: TRBJ2-2; V: TRBV29-1; CDR3: CSAKDQVNTGELFF
J: TRBJ1-1; V: TRBV6-5; CDR3: CASGRQMNTEAFF
J: TRBJ2-5; V: TRBV5-1; CDR3: CASSLWQAKETQYF
J: TRBJ2-5; V: TRBV5-1; CDR3: CASSLYSGSQETQYF
J: TRBJ2-1; V: TRBV11-2; CDR3: CASSFIGLAGNEQFF
J: TRBJ2-3; V: TRBV29-1; CDR3: CSLRADRTDTQYF
J: TRBJ2-1; V: TRBV28; CDR3: CASSFLGPGAYNEQFF
J: TRBJ2-3; V: TRBV18; CDR3: CASSRAGGTNTQYF
J: TRBJ1-2; V: TRBV23-1; CDR3: CASSYRDRGFYGYTF
J: TRBJ1-1; V: TRBV6-4; CDR3: CASSVETGNKAFF
J: TRBJ2-7; V: TRBV7-2; CDR3: CASSLAAGSTSGAYEQYF
J: TRBJ2-7; V: TRBV7-8; CDR3: CASSPFTARGAGGSYEQYF
J: TRBJ2-3; V: TRBV4-1; CDR3: CASSQTPGNKDTQYF
J: TRBJ2-7; V: TRBV4-1; CDR3: CASSQDPGTRIYEQYF
J: TRBJ1-1; V: TRBV18; CDR3: CASSEMDRVSSTEAFF
J: TRBJ2-5; V: TRBV23-1; CDR3: CASSLTRQGSEETQYF
J: TRBJ1-5; V: TRBV19; CDR3: CARKRWDRLNQPQHF
J: TRBJ2-2; V: TRBV5-1; CDR3: CASKRSRELFF
J: TRBJ2-3; V: TRBV11-2; CDR3: CASSSQHAGDGDTQYF
J: TRBJ2-1; V: TRBV6-2/TRBV6-3; CDR3: CASSYSWGSSYNEQFF
J: TRBJ2-7; V: TRBV7-9; CDR3: CASSRPGDPYEQYF
J: TRBJ1-1; V: TRBV5-5; CDR3: CASRPTENTEAFF
J: TRBJ2-7; V: TRBV14; CDR3: CASSPYGSGRGSYEQYF